Only a few counts were recorded for the clone carrying this T cell receptor beta chain. No antigen is known for it. TCRdb re-called the reads through MiXCR, storing one row per CDR3 protein. The sample comprises over 100,000 distinct CDR3 sequences, around 28% of which are singletons, and 80% to 85% rests with the top ten. The sample originates from a study of T cell repertoires in cytomegalovirus infection. V shed 5 bases and J shed 0 bases, with 13 bases lying between them. The CDR3 contains 15 residues. The TCR was taken from a human donor in good health (CMV status not recorded). Some clones in this sample may be carry-over from other donors' samples. The chain links TRBV12-3 or TRBV12-4 to TRBJ2-5; a weak D match, TRBD2 (7 bases). The sequences come from CD8+ T cells from cultured PBMCs, collected from culture after CMV antigen stimulation. CDR3 sequence: CASSNRGGNQETQYF. CDR3 bases: TGTGCCAGCAGTAATAGGGGGGGGAACCAAGAGACCCAGTACTTC.